This TCR beta chain is drawn from a study of blood T cell repertoires in COVID-19. Participant reports of clinical history set cohort assignment. Libraries were prepared by immunoSEQ multiplex PCR; TCRdb keeps only in-frame clonotypes and omits some of them. The repertoire has about 380,000 clones, more than 75% of them found once; the top ten carry 1.2%. Sample: PBMCs or T cells enriched from blood (not recorded which). The TCR was taken from a woman under 30 who had recovered from COVID-19.

The CDR3 coding sequence is TGTGCCAGCAGCTTATGGGACGGGACAGGGGATTACAATGAGCAGTTCTTC. Translating gives CASSLWDGTGDYNEQFF. V is TRBV7-9 and J is TRBJ2-1, with 10 bases matching TRBD1. There are 17 residues in the CDR3. Germline trimming cut 2 bases from V and 4 bases from J; bases unmatched to any gene: 8. CDR1 is SEHNR and CDR2 is FQNEAQ in the germline V gene (reference sequence).